This T cell receptor beta chain derives from a study of blood T cell repertoires in COVID-19. Study overall: Sites across the United States, Italy and Spain contributed samples from acute and convalescent COVID-19.

This table comes from immunoSEQ multiplex PCR, and its TCRdb copy is limited to in-frame clones, with some not included. The table lists tens of thousands of clones, roughly nine tenths of them singletons, with roughly 1.6% in the top ten. J was trimmed by 5 bases and V by 2 bases; bases with no gene match: 6. The length of the CDR3 is 15 residues. Germline values: CDR1 SEHNR, CDR2 FQNEAQ (reference sequence). Source material: peripheral blood. The TCR comes from a man in his sixties with acute or convalescent COVID-19. This rearrangement joins TRBV7-9 to TRBJ2-1; 7 nucleotides agree with TRBD1. The chain's CDR3 is CASSLRQGRDNEQFF. The CDR3 DNA sequence: TGTGCCAGCAGCTTAAGACAGGGTCGTGACAATGAGCAGTTCTTC.